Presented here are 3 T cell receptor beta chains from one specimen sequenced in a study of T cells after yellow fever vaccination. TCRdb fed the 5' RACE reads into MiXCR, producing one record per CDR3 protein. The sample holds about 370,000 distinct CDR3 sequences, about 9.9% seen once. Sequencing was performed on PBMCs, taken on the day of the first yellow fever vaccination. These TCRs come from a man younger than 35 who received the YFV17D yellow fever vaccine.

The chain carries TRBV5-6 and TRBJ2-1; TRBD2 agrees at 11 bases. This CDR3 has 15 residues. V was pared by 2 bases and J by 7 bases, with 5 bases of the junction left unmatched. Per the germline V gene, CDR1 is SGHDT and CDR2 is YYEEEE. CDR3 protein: CASSFPGLAANEQFF. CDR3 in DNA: TGTGCCAGCAGCTTTCCGGGACTAGCGGCTAATGAGCAGTTCTTC.

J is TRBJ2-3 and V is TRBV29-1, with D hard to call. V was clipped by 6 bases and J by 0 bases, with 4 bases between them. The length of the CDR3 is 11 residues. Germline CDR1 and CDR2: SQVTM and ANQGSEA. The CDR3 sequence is CSVTSTDTQYF. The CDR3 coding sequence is TGCAGCGTGACTAGCACAGATACGCAGTATTTT.

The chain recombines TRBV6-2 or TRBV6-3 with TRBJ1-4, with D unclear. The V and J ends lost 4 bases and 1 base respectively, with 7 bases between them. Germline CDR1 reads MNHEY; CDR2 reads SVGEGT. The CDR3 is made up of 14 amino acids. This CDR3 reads CASSSYGTNEKLFF. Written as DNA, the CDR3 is TGTGCCAGCAGTTCGTATGGAACTAATGAAAAACTGTTTTTT.